These T cell receptor beta chains were read from a single sample in a study of blood T cell repertoires in COVID-19. Method: immunoSEQ multiplex PCR; TCRdb's copy keeps in-frame clones and lacks some. This table has about 240,000 clones, roughly 80% appearing once. The specimen sequenced was peripheral blood. The origin of the receptors is an elderly woman with acute or convalescent COVID-19. The CDR3 runs from the conserved cysteine through the conserved F or W. A D gene is named only where the DNA matches it firmly. The size field is filled for only some rows; it gives once, few, many or a size class.

V gene	J gene	clone size	D gene	CDR3 DNA	CDR3 protein
TRBV18	TRBJ2-5	-	-	TGTGCCAGCTCACCACCTGGGGCGGGGGAGACCCAGTACTTC	CASSPPGAGETQYF
TRBV5-1	TRBJ1-2	-	-	TGCGCCAGCAGCTTGAGTACAGCTGATGGCTACACCTTC	CASSLSTADGYTF
TRBV5-1	TRBJ1-2	few	-	TGCGCCAGCAGCTTTAATTTGGTAGGGGATGGCTACACCTTC	CASSFNLVGDGYTF
TRBV12-3/TRBV12-4	TRBJ1-6	-	-	TGTGCCAGCAGTTTGGCAGGATATTCACCCCTCCACTTT	CASSLAGYSPLHF
TRBV7-9	TRBJ2-2	-	-	TGTGCCAGCAGCACCCGGACTAACTTGAACACCGGGGAGCTGTTTTTT	CASSTRTNLNTGELFF
TRBV6-6	TRBJ1-1	-	-	TGTGCCAGCAGTTACCCCCCCCAGAACACTGAAGCTTTCTTT	CASSYPPQNTEAFF
TRBV7-3	TRBJ1-2	few	-	TGTGCCAGCGGGCCAGGGAGGACTTGGAGCTACACCTTC	CASGPGRTWSYTF
TRBV27	TRBJ2-1	-	TRBD2	TGTGCCAGCAGCCCGACTAGCGGGGCGCCTTCCTACAATGAGCAGTTCTTC	CASSPTSGAPSYNEQFF
TRBV5-8	TRBJ1-2	-	-	TGTGCCAGCAGCCGTTCCTCAGGGACATTAAACTATGGCTACACCTTC	CASSRSSGTLNYGYTF
TRBV6-6	TRBJ1-1	-	-	TGTGCCAGCACCCTGAGGGGAGGGAACACTGAAGCTTTCTTT	CASTLRGGNTEAFF
TRBV6-5	TRBJ1-6	once	-	TGTGCCAGCGGAGGCCGGAGTAATTCACCCCTCCACTTT	CASGGRSNSPLHF
TRBV5-4	TRBJ1-2	-	-	TGTGCCAGCAGCTCCCTCTATGGCTACACCTTC	CASSSLYGYTF
TRBV6-5	TRBJ1-5	-	-	TGTGCCAGCAGTTCAAAACAGGGATCTCAGCCCCAGCATTTT	CASSSKQGSQPQHF
TRBV19	TRBJ1-2	-	TRBD1	TGTGCCAGTACCGGGGGACAGGGAGTTGGCTACACCTTC	CASTGGQGVGYTF
TRBV11-2	TRBJ2-7	-	TRBD1	TGTGCCAGCAGTAGGGGGCCCTCCTACGAGCAGTACTTC	CASSRGPSYEQYF
TRBV11-2	TRBJ2-7	-	TRBD2	TGTGCCAGCAGCTTAGGGATTAGCGGGGGAACCTACGAGCAGTACTTC	CASSLGISGGTYEQYF
TRBV19	TRBJ2-2	-	-	TGTGCCAGTAGTATAGTTAGGCCGGGGACCGGGGAGCTGTTTTTT	CASSIVRPGTGELFF
TRBV19	TRBJ1-1	-	-	TGTGCCAGTAGTATTTTGGGGCTGAACACTGAAGCTTTCTTT	CASSILGLNTEAFF
TRBV2	TRBJ2-5	-	TRBD1	TGTGCCAGCAGTGAAGGGACAGGGGGAGAGACCCAGTACTTC	CASSEGTGGETQYF
TRBV5-1	TRBJ1-4	-	-	TGCGCCAGCAGCTTCCCGGATGAAAAACTGTTTTTT	CASSFPDEKLFF
TRBV2	TRBJ2-2	-	-	TGTGCCAGCAAACCCGACAGTCCATCGGACACCGGGGAGCTGTTTTTT	CASKPDSPSDTGELFF
TRBV7-2	TRBJ1-5	-	-	TGTGCCAGCAGCTTGGACACCAACAGGGATGCCCAGCATTTT	CASSLDTNRDAQHF
TRBV27	TRBJ1-3	-	-	TGTGCCAGGCACCAAGAAGGGGATTCTGGAAACACCATATATTTT	CARHQEGDSGNTIYF
TRBV21-1	TRBJ1-5	-	-	TGTGCCAGCAAGGTGACAGAATTGGACAATCAGCCCCAGCATTTT	CASKVTELDNQPQHF
TRBV3-1/TRBV3-2	TRBJ1-1	-	TRBD1	TGTGCCAGCAGCCAGACAACAGGGGGAAGCACTGAAGCTTTCTTT	CASSQTTGGSTEAFF
TRBV7-9	TRBJ2-3	-	TRBD1	TGTGCCAGCAGCTTCAGGTCAGGGGGCGAAGATACGCAGTATTTT	CASSFRSGGEDTQYF
TRBV11-2	TRBJ2-1	-	-	TGTGCCAGCAGCCCTAGTCGGACTCTCTACAATGAGCAGTTCTTC	CASSPSRTLYNEQFF
TRBV7-8	TRBJ1-4	-	-	TGTGCCAGCAGCCCTCCGGGAGCTATCGGTGAAAAACTGTTTTTT	CASSPPGAIGEKLFF
TRBV2	TRBJ2-5	-	-	TGTGCCAGCAGTTCAACGGACGGTGGAGGAGACCAAGAGACCCAGTACTTC	CASSSTDGGGDQETQYF
TRBV28	TRBJ1-2	-	-	TGTGCCAGCACCCCCGGTGGACAGTGGGTGTTCTATGGCTACACCTTC	CASTPGGQWVFYGYTF
TRBV30	TRBJ1-3	-	TRBD1	TGTGCCTGGAGACTCAATACCCTCTCAATACGGACAGGGGGCGGCTCTGGAAACACCATATATTTT	CAWRLNTLSIRTGGGSGNTIYF
TRBV28	TRBJ2-2	-	-	TGTGCCAGCAGCCCCAGGGACTTCTCGTTCACCGGGGAGCTGTTTTTT	CASSPRDFSFTGELFF
TRBV6-9	TRBJ2-7	-	TRBD1	TGTGCCAGCAGTTCGGGACAGTTGAACGAGCAGTACTTC	CASSSGQLNEQYF
TRBV10-3	TRBJ1-4	-	TRBD1	TGTGCCACCTCAGGGGGCCAGGGTATTAATGAAAAACTGTTTTTT	CATSGGQGINEKLFF
TRBV7-2	TRBJ2-2	-	TRBD1	TGTGCCAGCAGCCAGGACAGGCCCACCGGGGAGCTGTTTTTT	CASSQDRPTGELFF
TRBV28	TRBJ1-5	-	TRBD1	TGTGCCAGCAGTTTATTAGGGCCAGGGGGAAATCAGCCCCAGCATTTT	CASSLLGPGGNQPQHF
TRBV25-1	TRBJ2-5	-	-	TGTGCCAGCAGTGAGCTACAAGAGACCCAGTACTTC	CASSELQETQYF
TRBV5-1	TRBJ1-6	-	-	TGCGCCAGCAGGTTGAAGGGGGATAATTCACCCCTCCACTTT	CASRLKGDNSPLHF
TRBV11-3	TRBJ2-2	-	TRBD1	TGTGCCAGCAGCCCAGGGGGCGCGAACACCGGGGAGCTGTTTTTT	CASSPGGANTGELFF
TRBV5-1	TRBJ2-1	-	-	TGCGCCAGCAGCCAGGCCACCTACAATGAGCAGTTCTTC	CASSQATYNEQFF
TRBV5-5	TRBJ1-2	-	TRBD1	TGTGCCAGCAGCCCCGAACAGGGGAACTATGGCTACACCTTC	CASSPEQGNYGYTF
TRBV18	TRBJ1-5	-	-	TGTGCCAGCTCACCATGGGGGGTAGAGGGACCCCAGCATTTT	CASSPWGVEGPQHF
TRBV2	TRBJ2-5	-	-	TGTGCCAGCAGTGAAGTAAGGACAGCTCAAGAGACCCAGTACTTC	CASSEVRTAQETQYF
TRBV9	TRBJ2-4	-	TRBD2	TGTGCCAGCAGCGCGGGACTAGGCAAAAACATTCAGTACTTC	CASSAGLGKNIQYF
TRBV6-5	TRBJ2-3	-	TRBD2	TGTGCCAGCAGGACTAGCGGGGCGGGAGATACGCAGTATTTT	CASRTSGAGDTQYF
TRBV6-5	TRBJ1-5	few	-	TGTGCCAGCAGGTTGAGCAAAAATAGCAATCAGCCCCAGCATTTT	CASRLSKNSNQPQHF
TRBV2	TRBJ1-4	-	TRBD1	TGTGCCAGCAGTGAGGAAGACAGGGGCCTCTATGAAAAACTGTTTTTT	CASSEEDRGLYEKLFF
TRBV24-1	TRBJ2-1	once	-	TGTGCCACCAGTACGGCGGGATTGGGTGAGCAGTTCTTC	CATSTAGLGEQFF
TRBV5-1	TRBJ2-1	-	-	TGCGCCAGCAGCTTGGCCGGGCAGGGGTACAATGAGCAGTTCTTC	CASSLAGQGYNEQFF
TRBV5-4	TRBJ1-6	few	TRBD1	TGTGCCAGCAGCTTGGCCCCAGGGGGAGATTCACCCCTCCACTTT	CASSLAPGGDSPLHF